What follows is one TCR beta chain and its context. Its cognate antigen is unknown. These data come from a study of T cell responses to AZD1222 COVID-19 vaccine. Points from the study as a whole: As reported, nearly half of all spike-specific TCRs target variant regions that are unmutated. Only after the peak T cell response were repertoires sampled.

Profiling relied on immunoSEQ multiplex PCR, and the TCRdb table lists in-frame clones only, not all of them. The data contain 100,000 to 150,000 clones, approximately 89% of them singletons. The starting material was peripheral blood, obtained 28 days after the second AZD1222 dose. This clonotype was sampled from an adult who received the AZD1222 COVID-19 vaccine.

The CDR3 nucleotides are TGTGCCAGCAGCTTGACCGGGACAAAGAATTCACCCCTCCACTTT. It specifies CASSLTGTKNSPLHF. This chain uses TRBV5-4 with TRBJ1-6; perhaps TRBD1 as D (6 bases). CDR1 and CDR2 (germline): SGHNT, YYREEE (reference sequence). The CDR3 contains 15 residues. Trimming cost V 1 base and J 7 bases, with 12 bases left between them.